The entry that follows covers one TCR beta chain sequence. Its antigen is as yet unknown. These data originate in a study of tumor-infiltrating lymphocytes in localized non-small cell lung cancer. Regarding the study as a whole: No T-cell fraction difference was seen between IM1 and IM2 tumors. Recurrence-free survival showed no association with tumor T-cell fraction. Compared with uninvolved lung, tumors showed higher T cell infiltration by TCRbeta sequencing. TCR sequencing covered a subset of patients with enough tissue.

Produced via immunoSEQ multiplex PCR; TCRdb's table is partial and in-frame only. The sample has fewer than 20,000 clones, more than 60% seen once. The CDR3 covers 15 residues. V shed 8 bases, J shed 3 bases, and the junction held 12 bases outside the gene matches. Germline V lookup: CDR1 MNHEY, CDR2 SMNVEV (reference sequence). The specimen was lung tumor tissue. V and J are TRBV27 and TRBJ2-7, with 8 bases aligning to TRBD2. The origin of this receptor is a human donor with non-small cell lung cancer. This CDR3 reads CASASRLAGGYEQYF. CDR3 DNA sequence: TGTGCCAGCGCCTCACGGCTAGCGGGCGGCTACGAGCAGTACTTC.